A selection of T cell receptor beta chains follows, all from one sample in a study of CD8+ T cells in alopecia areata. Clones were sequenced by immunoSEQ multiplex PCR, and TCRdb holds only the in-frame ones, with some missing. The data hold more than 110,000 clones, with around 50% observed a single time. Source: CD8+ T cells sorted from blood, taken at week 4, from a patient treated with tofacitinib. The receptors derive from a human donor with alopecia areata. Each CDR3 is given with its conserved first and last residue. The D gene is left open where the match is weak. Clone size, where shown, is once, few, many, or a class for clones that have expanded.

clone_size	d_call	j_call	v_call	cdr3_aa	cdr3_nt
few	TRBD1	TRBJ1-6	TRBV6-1	CASRLTGGAVPTLHF	TGTGCCAGCAGATTAACAGGGGGCGCGGTTCCGACCCTCCACTTT
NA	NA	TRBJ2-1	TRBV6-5	CASSYSGHIDNEQFF	TGTGCCAGCAGTTACTCGGGGCATATAGATAATGAGCAGTTCTTC
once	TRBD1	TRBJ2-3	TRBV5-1	CASTPTGGASHTQYF	TGCGCCAGCACCCCGACAGGGGGCGCGTCCCATACGCAGTATTTT
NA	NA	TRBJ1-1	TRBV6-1	CASGRGENTEAFF	TGTGCCAGTGGAAGGGGGGAGAACACTGAAGCTTTCTTT
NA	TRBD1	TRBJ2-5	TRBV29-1	CSVGTVQETQYF	TGCAGCGTCGGGACAGTCCAAGAGACCCAGTACTTC
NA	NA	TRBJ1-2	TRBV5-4	CASSLGPQEALNYGYTF	TGTGCCAGCAGCCTGGGACCGCAAGAGGCACTCAACTATGGCTACACCTTC
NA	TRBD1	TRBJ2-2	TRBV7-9	CASSPGWTGSSTGELFF	TGTGCCAGCAGCCCAGGGTGGACAGGGAGTAGCACCGGGGAGCTGTTTTTT
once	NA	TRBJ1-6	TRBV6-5	CASRDPGSYNSPLHF	TGTGCCAGCAGGGACCCGGGGTCCTATAATTCACCCCTCCACTTT
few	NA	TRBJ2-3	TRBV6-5	CASNLDGTDTQYF	TGTGCCAGCAACTTGGATGGCACAGATACGCAGTATTTT
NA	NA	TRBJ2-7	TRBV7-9	CASSWTTYEQYF	TGTGCCAGCAGCTGGACAACGTACGAGCAGTACTTC
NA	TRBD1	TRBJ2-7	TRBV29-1	CSVERGTGYEQYF	TGCAGCGTTGAACGGGGGACAGGGTACGAGCAGTACTTC
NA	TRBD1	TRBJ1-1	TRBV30	CAWSQGWTEAFF	TGTGCCTGGTCACAGGGGTGGACTGAAGCTTTCTTT
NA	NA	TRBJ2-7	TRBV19	CASSIIDGTYEQYF	TGTGCCAGTAGTATCATCGACGGCACCTACGAGCAGTACTTC
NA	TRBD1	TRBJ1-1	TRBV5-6	CASSSGGLVTEAFF	TGTGCCAGCAGCTCAGGGGGCCTGGTAACTGAAGCTTTCTTT
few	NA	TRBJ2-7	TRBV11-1	CASSLEQVYYEQYF	TGTGCCAGCAGCTTAGAACAGGTCTACTACGAGCAGTACTTC
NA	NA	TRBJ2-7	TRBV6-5	CASSYSGESYEQYF	TGTGCCAGCAGTTACTCGGGGGAGTCCTACGAGCAGTACTTC
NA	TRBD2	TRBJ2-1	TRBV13	CASTELAGGYNEQFF	TGTGCCAGCACCGAGTTAGCGGGGGGATACAATGAGCAGTTCTTC
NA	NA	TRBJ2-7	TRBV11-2	CASNLEGPAAYEQYF	TGTGCCAGCAACCTCGAGGGGCCCGCCGCCTACGAGCAGTACTTC
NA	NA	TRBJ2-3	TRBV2	CASRVSPGVDTQYF	TGTGCCAGCAGAGTTTCCCCCGGGGTCGATACGCAGTATTTT
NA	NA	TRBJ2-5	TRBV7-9	CASSPGQGVGETQYF	TGTGCCAGCAGCCCGGGGCAAGGTGTCGGAGAGACCCAGTACTTC
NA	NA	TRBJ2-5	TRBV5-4	CASSLDSQETQYF	TGTGCCAGCAGCTTAGACAGTCAAGAGACCCAGTACTTC
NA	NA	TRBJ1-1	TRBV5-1	CASSPQGPEAFF	TGCGCCAGCAGCCCTCAGGGCCCTGAAGCTTTCTTT
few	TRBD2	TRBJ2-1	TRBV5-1	CASSLGPSGESSYNEQFF	TGCGCCAGCAGCTTGGGGCCTAGCGGGGAGAGCTCCTACAATGAGCAGTTCTTC
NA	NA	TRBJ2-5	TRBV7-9	CASRGGRAKETQYF	TGTGCCAGCAGGGGTGGACGGGCAAAGGAGACCCAGTACTTC
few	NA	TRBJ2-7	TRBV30	CAGRGTGASSYEQYF	TGTGCCGGGAGGGGGACAGGCGCGAGCTCCTACGAGCAGTACTTC
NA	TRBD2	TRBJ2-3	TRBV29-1	CSVEGLTSGNTDTQYF	TGCAGCGTTGAGGGACTGACTAGCGGAAACACAGATACGCAGTATTTT
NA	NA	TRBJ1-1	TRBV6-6	CASSYEGLTEAFF	TGTGCCAGCAGTTACGAAGGCCTCACTGAAGCTTTCTTT
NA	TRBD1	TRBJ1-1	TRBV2	CASIIGQGAATEAFF	TGTGCCAGCATTATAGGACAGGGGGCGGCGACTGAAGCTTTCTTT
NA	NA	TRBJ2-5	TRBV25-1	CASSLSRDQETQYF	TGTGCCAGCAGTCTGTCCAGGGACCAAGAGACCCAGTACTTC
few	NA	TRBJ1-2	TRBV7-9	CASSFLPQTPLDYGYTF	TGTGCCAGCAGCTTTTTGCCCCAGACTCCCTTGGACTATGGCTACACCTTC
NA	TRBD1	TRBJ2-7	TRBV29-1	CSAQAGTGVGEQYF	TGCAGCGCCCAGGCCGGGACAGGGGTAGGAGAGCAGTACTTC
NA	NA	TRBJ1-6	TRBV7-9	CASSLRRAGANSPLHF	TGTGCCAGCAGCCTCCGGCGGGCAGGGGCAAATTCACCCCTCCACTTT
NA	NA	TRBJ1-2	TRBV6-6	CASSPGAYGYTF	TGTGCCAGCAGCCCTGGGGCCTATGGCTACACCTTC
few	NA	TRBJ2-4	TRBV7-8	CASSLPRDVKNIQYF	TGTGCCAGCAGCTTACCCAGGGACGTCAAAAACATTCAGTACTTC
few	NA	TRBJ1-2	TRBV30	CAWSGGGGYTF	TGTGCCTGGAGTGGCGGGGGTGGCTACACCTTC
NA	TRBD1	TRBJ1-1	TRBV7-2	CASSLNQGARTEAFF	TGTGCCAGCAGCTTAAACCAGGGGGCGCGTACTGAAGCTTTCTTT
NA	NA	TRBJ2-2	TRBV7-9	CASSWTGELFF	TGTGCCAGCTCATGGACCGGGGAGCTGTTTTTT
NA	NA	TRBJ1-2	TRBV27	CASSEGYGYTF	TGTGCCAGCAGTGAAGGCTATGGCTACACCTTC
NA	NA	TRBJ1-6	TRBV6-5	CASSYSEGLGSPLHF	TGTGCCAGCAGTTACTCAGAGGGCTTAGGTTCACCCCTCCACTTT
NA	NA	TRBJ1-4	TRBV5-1	CASSPAGATNEKLFF	TGCGCCAGCAGCCCGGCGGGGGCAACTAATGAAAAACTGTTTTTT
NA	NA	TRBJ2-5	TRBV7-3	CASSSVGGGETQYF	TGTGCCAGCAGCTCCGTCGGGGGAGGCGAGACCCAGTACTTC